This TCR beta chain stems from a study of prognosis after radiotherapy for stage I lung cancer. Study results and limitations: Patients with metastases reportedly showed TRBV and TRBJ gene usage that differed from patients without metastases.

The CDR3 has 11 amino acids. V gave up 5 bases and J gave up 5 bases, with 7 bases separating them. CDR1 is MGHDK, CDR2 SYGVNS, per germline. Remarks on this clonotype: Its antigen is still unknown. This could be a read error, since a much larger clone is one nucleotide away.

Two-round multiplex PCR on genomic DNA was the method by which TCR beta CDR3 was amplified. Amplification in first-round PCR relied on primers specific to each TRBV and TRBJ gene. TCRdb re-derived calls from the multiplex PCR reads in MiXCR, one entry per CDR3 protein. The table shows 11,000 to 15,000 distinct CDR3 sequences, with about a quarter occurring only once. Specimen: PBMCs, collected before or after stereotactic body radiation therapy (not recorded which). This TCR was recovered from a donor of 50 years or more with non-small cell lung cancer. The V and J genes are TRBV25-1 and TRBJ2-7, with D hard to call. CDR3 residues: CASSWGHEQYF. As DNA, the CDR3 is TGTGCCAGCAGTTGGGGTCACGAGCAGTACTTC.